This TCR beta chain is from a study of blood T cell repertoires in COVID-19. At the level of the study: Acute and convalescent COVID-19 specimens originated in the United States, Italy and Spain. Sources were T cells, B-cell-depleted T cells, or PBMCs; the material itself was cDNA or gDNA.

This CDR3 spans 15 amino acids. Germline loops: CDR1 KGHSH, CDR2 LQKENI. V was pared by 3 bases and J by 5 bases, with 15 bases between. In its sample, this clone was seen a few times. In the study's own analysis: Estimation of nucleated cell counts relied on the amplification of reference gene primers. Clones were sequenced by immunoSEQ multiplex PCR, and TCRdb holds only the in-frame ones, with some missing. The DNA gave D and trimming, while V, J and clone size come from that table. The data contain over 110,000 clones, around 80% of them singletons. The source of this sequence is a man aged 70-80 years who had recovered from COVID-19. This sequence joins TRBV18 and TRBJ2-3; D may be TRBD1 (5 bases). Sequencing was done on a sample of peripheral blood. This CDR3 is CASSPDTTKGDTQYF. As DNA, the CDR3 is TGTGCCAGCTCACCGGACACCACCAAAGGAGATACGCAGTATTTT.